This entry lists 8 T cell receptor beta chains sequenced from one sample in a study of blood T cell repertoires in COVID-19. Assay used: immunoSEQ multiplex PCR; TCRdb lists only in-frame clones, some missing. The sample gives roughly 150,000 clones, more than 80% of which show up once; roughly 3.1% is in the top ten. The sample comprised peripheral blood. All receptors derive from a man aged 55 to 70 with acute or convalescent COVID-19.

The chain has TRBV6-5 and TRBJ1-1; unclear D gene. Trimming took 1 base from V and 1 from J, leaving 7 bases between them. The CDR3 has 14 amino acids. Germline V CDR1 and CDR2: MNHEY, SVGAGI. CDR3 loop: CASSYYGPNTEAFF. In DNA, the CDR3 is TGTGCCAGCAGTTACTATGGGCCGAACACTGAAGCTTTCTTT.

The V gene is TRBV5-1, the J gene TRBJ1-4; 9 positions agree with TRBD1. With V trimmed by 3 bases and J by 2 bases, 8 bases remained unmatched. CDR1 and CDR2 (germline): SGHRS, YFSETQ. The CDR3 runs 17 residues. CDR3 residues: CASSWGTGRGTNEKLFF. The DNA of the CDR3 is TGCGCCAGCAGCTGGGGGACAGGGAGGGGTACTAATGAAAAACTGTTTTTT.

The chain couples TRBV9 to TRBJ2-7, with 8 bases that match TRBD1. Germline loops: CDR1 SGDLS, CDR2 YYNGEE. The CDR3 contains 14 residues. The V gene end was trimmed by 0 bases and the J gene end by 3 bases; junction bases not matched to a gene: 2. The CDR3 loop reads CASSVGQGHYEQYF. CDR3 DNA sequence: TGTGCCAGCAGCGTAGGACAGGGGCACTACGAGCAGTACTTC.

The chain links TRBV6-5 to TRBJ1-4; D remains ambiguous. The CDR3 is 12 amino acids. In germline, CDR1 is MNHEY, CDR2 SVGAGI. V dropped 6 bases and J dropped 5 bases, with 7 bases sitting between them. The CDR3, as DNA: TGTGCCAGCAGCGGAGAGAATGAAAAACTGTTTTTT. Translation: CASSGENEKLFF.

This CDR3 is CASRDGTEHGYTF. Written as DNA, the CDR3 is TGTGCCAGCAGGGACGGGACAGAACATGGCTACACCTTC. The chain employs TRBV7-2 and TRBJ1-2; 7 nucleotides match TRBD1. The junction had 7 bases not matched to a gene; V was cut back by 6 bases and J by 6 bases. Germline V lookup: CDR1 SGHTA, CDR2 FQGNSA. This CDR3 region has 13 residues.

The chain has TRBV5-1 and TRBJ1-4; 8 bases map to TRBD1. V lost 0 bases, J lost 7 bases, and 8 bases stayed unmatched. The germline V gene encodes CDR1 SGHRS and CDR2 YFSETQ. The CDR3 contains 16 residues. The CDR3 loop reads CASSLGQGAPGEKLFF. CDR3 sequence (DNA): TGCGCCAGCAGCTTGGGTCAGGGGGCCCCGGGTGAAAAACTGTTTTTT.

V and J are TRBV27 and TRBJ1-1; 7 bases are shared with TRBD1. V dropped 4 bases and J dropped 3; count of bases not matched to a gene: 14. CDR3 size: 17 residues. In germline, CDR1 is MNHEY, CDR2 SMNVEV (reference sequence). The CDR3 loop reads CASSSPQGVGADTEAFF. CDR3 bases: TGTGCCAGCAGTTCACCGCAGGGGGTAGGAGCGGACACTGAAGCTTTCTTT.

V gene TRBV7-2 combines with J gene TRBJ2-7; D might be TRBD2 (6 bases). CDR1 SGHTA and CDR2 FQGNSA come from the germline V gene. The length of the CDR3 is 15 residues. With 3 bases removed from V and 3 bases from J, the gap between germline ends came to 15 bases. The CDR3 spells CASSLARDSHYEQYF. The CDR3 coding sequence is TGTGCCAGCAGCTTGGCGCGGGACTCACACTACGAGCAGTACTTC.